The rows below give T cell receptor beta chains drawn from one sample of a study of T cell repertoires in cytomegalovirus infection. TCRdb re-analysed the reads in MiXCR, keeping a single row per CDR3 protein. The sample lists 480,000 or so distinct CDR3 sequences, around 11% occurring once. Sample: PBMCs. The source is a human donor in good health (CMV status not recorded). Some clones in this sample may be carry-over from other donors' samples. The CDR3 runs from the conserved cysteine through the conserved F or W. The order of the fields is D gene, CDR3 length, J gene, V gene, clone size, CDR3 protein, CDR3 DNA. A D gene is named only where the DNA matches it firmly. Clone size appears in some rows only: once, few, many, or a class for an expanded clone.

d_gene: .; len: 13; j_gene: TRBJ1-1; v_gene: TRBV30; abundance: .; CDR3aa: CAWGDGQNTEAFF; CDR3nt: TGTGCCTGGGGGGACGGACAAAACACTGAAGCTTTCTTT
d_gene: TRBD2; len: 15; j_gene: TRBJ2-3; v_gene: TRBV2; abundance: many; CDR3aa: CASSEALAGTDTQYF; CDR3nt: TGTGCCAGCAGTGAAGCGCTAGCGGGCACAGATACGCAGTATTTT
d_gene: .; len: 21; j_gene: TRBJ1-2; v_gene: TRBV3-1; abundance: few; CDR3aa: CASSQFRLWQQGFLSNYGYTF; CDR3nt: TGTGCCAGCAGCCAATTTCGGTTGTGGCAGCAGGGGTTCCTTTCTAACTATGGCTACACCTTC
d_gene: TRBD1; len: 15; j_gene: TRBJ2-7; v_gene: TRBV6-2/TRBV6-3; abundance: many; CDR3aa: CASSQPTGLLNEQYF; CDR3nt: TGTGCCAGCAGTCAACCGACAGGGCTCCTTAACGAGCAGTACTTC
d_gene: .; len: 12; j_gene: TRBJ1-1; v_gene: TRBV11-2; abundance: many; CDR3aa: CASRPARTEAFF; CDR3nt: TGTGCCAGCAGACCCGCCCGCACTGAAGCTTTCTTT
d_gene: .; len: 10; j_gene: TRBJ2-2; v_gene: TRBV2; abundance: .; CDR3aa: CAVRTGELFF; CDR3nt: TGTGCCGTAAGGACCGGGGAGCTGTTTTTT
d_gene: TRBD1; len: 15; j_gene: TRBJ2-1; v_gene: TRBV5-4; abundance: many; CDR3aa: CASSFQGVRSNEQFF; CDR3nt: TGTGCCAGCAGCTTCCAGGGGGTCCGGAGCAATGAGCAGTTCTTC
d_gene: .; len: 15; j_gene: TRBJ2-1; v_gene: TRBV9; abundance: .; CDR3aa: CASSVGGSGGNEQFF; CDR3nt: TGTGCCAGCAGCGTAGGGGGAAGTGGAGGCAATGAGCAGTTCTTC
d_gene: .; len: 16; j_gene: TRBJ2-3; v_gene: TRBV6-1; abundance: many; CDR3aa: CASSEAGGALTDTQYF; CDR3nt: TGTGCCAGCAGTGAAGCGGGGGGCGCTCTCACAGATACGCAGTATTTT
d_gene: .; len: 15; j_gene: TRBJ2-2; v_gene: TRBV11-2; abundance: many; CDR3aa: CASSLNSAAGEELFF; CDR3nt: TGTGCCAGCAGCTTAAATAGCGCCGCCGGAGAGGAACTGTTTTTT
d_gene: .; len: 15; j_gene: TRBJ2-2; v_gene: TRBV7-3; abundance: many; CDR3aa: CASSLRPRDTGELFF; CDR3nt: TGTGCCAGCAGCTTAAGGCCTCGGGACACCGGGGAGCTGTTTTTT
d_gene: .; len: 14; j_gene: TRBJ1-1; v_gene: TRBV5-1; abundance: many; CDR3aa: CASNRGGAGTEAFF; CDR3nt: TGCGCCAGCAACCGGGGGGGGGCTGGGACTGAAGCTTTCTTT
d_gene: .; len: 15; j_gene: TRBJ1-2; v_gene: TRBV20-1; abundance: .; CDR3aa: CSAREGARGVNGYTF; CDR3nt: TGCAGTGCTAGAGAAGGAGCGAGGGGCGTCAATGGCTACACCTTC
d_gene: TRBD1; len: 14; j_gene: TRBJ2-7; v_gene: TRBV29-1; abundance: many; CDR3aa: CSVEGDRESYEQYF; CDR3nt: TGCAGCGTTGAAGGTGACAGGGAGTCCTACGAGCAGTACTTC
d_gene: TRBD1; len: 15; j_gene: TRBJ1-2; v_gene: TRBV20-1; abundance: once; CDR3aa: CSARDKGQSNYGYTF; CDR3nt: TGCAGTGCTAGAGATAAGGGACAGAGTAACTATGGCTACACCTTC
d_gene: .; len: 12; j_gene: TRBJ2-5; v_gene: TRBV30; abundance: .; CDR3aa: CARQPAGETQYF; CDR3nt: TGTGCCCGACAACCCGCCGGTGAGACCCAGTACTTC
d_gene: .; len: 11; j_gene: TRBJ2-1; v_gene: TRBV20-1; abundance: once; CDR3aa: CSASQDHEQFF; CDR3nt: TGCAGTGCTAGTCAGGATCACGAGCAGTTCTTC
d_gene: .; len: 14; j_gene: TRBJ1-2; v_gene: TRBV27; abundance: many; CDR3aa: CASSLNRVAYGYTF; CDR3nt: TGTGCCAGCAGTTTAAATCGGGTCGCCTATGGCTACACCTTC
d_gene: TRBD2; len: 15; j_gene: TRBJ2-1; v_gene: TRBV27; abundance: .; CDR3aa: CASNPGRGGRLEQFF; CDR3nt: TGTGCCAGCAACCCGGGCCGGGGGGGCCGGCTTGAGCAGTTCTTC
d_gene: TRBD2; len: 16; j_gene: TRBJ2-2; v_gene: TRBV5-1; abundance: .; CDR3aa: CASSQTGTSMIGELFF; CDR3nt: TGCGCCAGCAGCCAAACTGGGACTAGCATGATCGGGGAGCTGTTTTTT
d_gene: .; len: 12; j_gene: TRBJ2-5; v_gene: TRBV20-1; abundance: .; CDR3aa: CSASGGSETQYF; CDR3nt: TGCAGTGCGAGTGGGGGGTCGGAGACCCAGTACTTC
d_gene: .; len: 15; j_gene: TRBJ2-3; v_gene: TRBV27; abundance: many; CDR3aa: CASSLWSPSTDTQYF; CDR3nt: TGTGCCAGCAGTTTATGGTCCCCCAGCACAGATACGCAGTATTTT
d_gene: .; len: 11; j_gene: TRBJ2-7; v_gene: TRBV5-1; abundance: .; CDR3aa: CASSLETEQYF; CDR3nt: TGCGCCAGCAGCTTGGAAACCGAGCAGTACTTC
d_gene: TRBD1; len: 16; j_gene: TRBJ1-5; v_gene: TRBV5-1; abundance: many; CDR3aa: CASSLGLGQAPQPQHF; CDR3nt: TGCGCCAGCAGCTTGGGGTTGGGACAGGCCCCTCAGCCCCAGCATTTT
d_gene: .; len: 13; j_gene: TRBJ2-7; v_gene: TRBV5-1; abundance: few; CDR3aa: CASSYSQMGEQYF; CDR3nt: TGCGCCAGCAGCTACTCACAAATGGGCGAGCAGTACTTC